These 19 T cell receptor beta chains came from one sample sequenced in a study of cytotoxic CD8 clonotypes in ibrutinib-treated CLL. The data were produced by immunoSEQ multiplex PCR, yet TCRdb's version contains in-frame clones alone and is incomplete. This table holds almost 250,000 clones, 70% found once. Sequencing used PBMCs, obtained after 24 months of ibrutinib treatment. These TCRs come from a human donor with chronic lymphocytic leukemia.

This clone was seen just once. The chain employs TRBV9 and TRBJ1-5; D is possibly TRBD1 (5 bases). The CDR3 spans 14 residues. Trimming pared 0 bases from V and 3 bases from J, leaving 7 bases between. CDR1 is SGDLS, CDR2 YYNGEE, per germline. CDR3 sequence: CASSVAGTNQPQHF. In nucleotides, the CDR3 is TGTGCCAGCAGCGTAGCAGGGACCAATCAGCCCCAGCATTTT. Combining the CDR3 with reference TRBV9 and TRBJ1-5 gives the whole variable domain DSGVTQTPKHLITATGQRVTLRCSPRSGDLSVYWYQQSLDQGLQFLIQYYNGEERAKGNILERFSAQQFPDLHSELNLSSLELGDSALYFCASSVAGTNQPQHFGDGTRLSIL.

As DNA, the CDR3 is TGTGCCAGCAAGCGGGCGAACAACTTCCAAGAGACCCAGTACTTC. The encoded protein is CASKRANNFQETQYF. The chain employs TRBV2 and TRBJ2-5, with D possibly matching TRBD2 (6 bases). The CDR3 has 15 residues. Trimming removed 7 bases from V and 1 base from J, with 16 bases in between. CDR1 and CDR2 from the germline V gene are SNHLY and FYNNEI.

Judged by abundance, this clone is large. The V gene is TRBV5-6, the J gene TRBJ2-2, with 7 bases that match TRBD2. The CDR3 sequence is 15 residues long. CDR1 is SGHDT, CDR2 YYEEEE, per germline. Germline trimming cut 2 bases from V and 9 bases from J; bases unmatched to any gene: 10. CDR3 protein: CASSFGAGSSRELFF. The DNA for the CDR3 is TGTGCCAGCAGCTTCGGAGCGGGGAGCAGCAGGGAGCTGTTTTTT.

The rearrangement uses TRBV29-1 and TRBJ2-3, with 8 bases fitting TRBD1. Losses at the gene ends were 5 bases for V and 4 bases for J; bases not matched to a gene: 14. Germline assignment: CDR1 SQVTM and CDR2 ANQGSEA. The CDR3 length is 16 residues. The CDR3 is CSVRTLPGQEPDTQYF. The CDR3 nucleotides are TGCAGCGTTCGCACCCTTCCGGGACAGGAGCCAGATACGCAGTATTTT.

This rearrangement joins TRBV11-3 to TRBJ2-7, with a tentative D call TRBD2 (6 bases). V shed 1 base and J shed 6 bases, with 13 bases lying between them. CDR1 and CDR2 (germline): SGHNT, YENEEA. This CDR3 spans 14 amino acids. CDR3 loop: CASSLAGVRCEQYF. In DNA, the CDR3 is TGTGCCAGCAGCTTAGCGGGAGTCCGTTGCGAGCAGTACTTC.

A few counts support this clone. This sequence joins TRBV6-5 and TRBJ2-7, with 11 bases identical to TRBD1. Per germline, CDR1 MNHEY and CDR2 SVGAGI. CDR3 length: 15 residues. V lost 6 bases to trimming and J lost 3 bases; unmatched junction nucleotides: 7. Here the CDR3 reads CASRHRDRGSYEQYF. In nucleotides, the CDR3 is TGTGCCAGCAGACACCGGGACAGGGGGAGCTACGAGCAGTACTTC.

This chain's CDR3 is CASSFRGGQEAFF. DNA of the CDR3: TGTGCCAGCAGCTTTCGAGGGGGACAGGAAGCTTTCTTT. J is TRBJ1-1 and V is TRBV7-9; 7 bases fit TRBD1. Per germline, CDR1 SEHNR and CDR2 FQNEAQ (reference sequence). The junction had 6 bases not matched to a gene; V was cut back by 3 bases and J by 8 bases. This CDR3 has 13 residues.

The chain recombines TRBV6-5 with TRBJ2-2, with a tentative D call TRBD1 (6 bases). Germline-derived CDR1 and CDR2 are MNHEY and SVGAGI. The CDR3 totals 13 residues. The ends were cut back, 5 bases at V and 5 bases at J, with 9 bases in the middle. The CDR3 sequence is CASSPGETGELFF. The DNA of the CDR3 is TGTGCCAGCAGTCCAGGGGAGACCGGGGAGCTGTTTTTT.

The V and J genes are TRBV7-2 and TRBJ2-1, with 15 bases matching TRBD2. The CDR3 is made up of 18 amino acids. Germline-derived CDR1 and CDR2 are SGHTA and FQGNSA. V was clipped by 5 bases and J by 2 bases; unmatched bases: 7. The DNA of the CDR3 is TGTGCCAGCAGCCGCTCGGGACTAGCGGGAGGAGCCTACAATGAGCAGTTCTTC. Encoded protein: CASSRSGLAGGAYNEQFF.

This clone was seen only a few times. At one of its ends the junction is not consistent with the germline gene, which may arise from a read error. CDR3 sequence reads: CASSSDQGNEQFF. The CDR3 region has the DNA TGTGCTAGCAGCTCAGATCAGGGAAATGAGCAGTTCTTC. V is TRBV7-7 and J is TRBJ2-1; a weak D match, TRBD1 (5 bases). Germline values: CDR1 SSHAT, CDR2 FNYEAQ (reference sequence). There are 13 residues in the CDR3.

The chain combines TRBV7-3 with TRBJ2-2, with TRBD2 matching over 12 bases. Germline V gene lookup returns CDR1 SGHTA and CDR2 FQGTGA. The CDR3 spans 15 residues. Trimming took 5 bases from V and 5 from J; bases not matched to a gene: 3. CDR3 sequence: CASSAGLAGTGELFF. CDR3 coding DNA: TGTGCCAGCAGCGCTGGACTAGCGGGAACCGGGGAGCTGTTTTTT. Complete variable domain (other parts from reference TRBV7-3 and TRBJ2-2): GAGVSQTPSNKVTEKGKYVELRCDPISGHTALYWYRQSLGQGPEFLIYFQGTGAADDSGLPNDRFFAVRPEGSVSTLKIQRTERGDSAVYLCASSAGLAGTGELFFGEGSRLTVL.

The chain employs TRBV7-2 and TRBJ1-2; D is uncertain. With 1 base removed from V and 7 bases from J, the gap between germline ends came to 10 bases. The germline CDR1 and CDR2 sequences are SGHTA and FQGNSA. The CDR3 is made up of 13 amino acids. The CDR3 DNA reads as TGTGCCAGCAGCTTAGACGACCGGGGTGGCTACACCTTC. This encodes CASSLDDRGGYTF.

This clone appeared a few times. This rearrangement joins TRBV30 to TRBJ2-7; D call uncertain. CDR1 and CDR2 (germline): GTSNPN, SVGIG (reference sequence). V was clipped by 2 bases and J by 5 bases, with 7 bases between them. There are 11 residues in the CDR3. CDR3 amino acids: CAWSPRDEQYF. The DNA of the CDR3 is TGTGCCTGGAGTCCCCGGGACGAGCAGTACTTC.

The gene calls are TRBV19 and TRBJ2-7, with a tentative D call TRBD2 (6 bases). The CDR3 contains 15 residues. Germline V gene sequence: CDR1 LNHDA, CDR2 SQIVND (reference sequence). Trimming removed 3 bases from V and 4 bases from J, with 16 bases in between. The CDR3, as DNA: TGTGCCAGTAGTATGGGTAGCGGAGTCGGGTACGAGCAGTACTTC. The encoded protein is CASSMGSGVGYEQYF.

This clone turned up a few times. This chain uses TRBV27 with TRBJ2-7; TRBD2 might be the D (6 bases). This CDR3 has 15 amino acids. Germline lookup yields CDR1 MNHEY and CDR2 SMNVEV (reference sequence). The V end was cut by 6 bases, the J end by 5 bases, with 20 bases between. CDR3 in amino acids: CASRLGPGGGNEQYF. The CDR3 coding sequence is TGTGCCAGCAGGCTCGGTCCCGGGGGAGGCAACGAGCAGTACTTC.

The chain has TRBV11-3 and TRBJ2-5; 10 bases are a match to TRBD1. V gave up 3 bases and J gave up 5 bases; unmatched junction bases: 9. The CDR3 runs to 16 residues. Germline V CDR1 and CDR2: SGHNT, YENEEA. The CDR3 DNA follows: TGTGCCAGCAGCTTTAGGGGGGACAGGGGAACCGAGACCCAGTACTTC. It translates to CASSFRGDRGTETQYF.

Note on this clone: Other DNA variants within this sample encode the same CDR3. The genes are TRBV20-1 and TRBJ2-7; D gene ambiguous. Germline loops: CDR1 DFQATT, CDR2 SNEGSKA (reference sequence). Trimming took off 2 bases at V and 0 bases at J, with 2 bases between the two ends. The CDR3 extends over 11 amino acids. CDR3 amino acids: CSARFSYEQYF. The CDR3 DNA reads as TGCAGTGCTAGATTCTCCTACGAGCAGTACTTC.

The J gene is TRBJ1-5, the V gene TRBV19; D call uncertain. The CDR3 consists of 14 residues. V was shortened by 7 bases and J by 1 base, with 11 bases between the two germline ends. Germline assignment: CDR1 LNHDA and CDR2 SQIVND (reference sequence). DNA of the CDR3: TGTGCCAGTAATAGCCAAACGAGCAATCAGCCCCAGCATTTT. This encodes CASNSQTSNQPQHF.

This clone was seen just once. The CDR3 DNA follows: TGTGCCAGCAGTTTATACGCGACAGGGGGCCAAGAGACCCAGTACTTC. Translation gives CASSLYATGGQETQYF. The gene calls are TRBV28 and TRBJ2-5; 9 bases line up with TRBD1. Germline V lookup: CDR1 MDHEN, CDR2 SYDVKM. Germline trimming cut 1 base from V and 1 base from J; bases unmatched to any gene: 4. CDR3 size: 16 residues.